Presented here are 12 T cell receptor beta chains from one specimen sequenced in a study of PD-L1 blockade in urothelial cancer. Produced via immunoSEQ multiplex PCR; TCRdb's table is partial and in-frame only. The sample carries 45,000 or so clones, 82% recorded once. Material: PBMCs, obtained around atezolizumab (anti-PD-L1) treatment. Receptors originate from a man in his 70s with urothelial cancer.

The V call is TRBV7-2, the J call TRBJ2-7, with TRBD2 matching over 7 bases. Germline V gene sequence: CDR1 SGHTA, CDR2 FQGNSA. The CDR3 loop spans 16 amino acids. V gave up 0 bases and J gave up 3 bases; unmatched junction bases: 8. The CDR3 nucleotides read TGTGCCAGCAGCTTAGCCGCTGGACTAGGTCGCTACGAGCAGTACTTC. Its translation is CASSLAAGLGRYEQYF. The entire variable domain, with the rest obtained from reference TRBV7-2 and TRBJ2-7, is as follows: GAGVSQSPSNKVTEKGKDVELRCDPISGHTALYWYRQSLGQGLEFLIYFQGNSAPDKSGLPSDRFSAERTGGSVSTLTIQRTQQEDSAVYLCASSLAAGLGRYEQYFGPGTRLTVT.

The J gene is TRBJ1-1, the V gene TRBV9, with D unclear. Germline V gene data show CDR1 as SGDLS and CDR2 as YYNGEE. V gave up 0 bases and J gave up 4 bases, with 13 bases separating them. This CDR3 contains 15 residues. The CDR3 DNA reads TGTGCCAGCAGCGTAGGAGTCGGGTCGGGCACTGAAGCTTTCTTT. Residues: CASSVGVGSGTEAFF.

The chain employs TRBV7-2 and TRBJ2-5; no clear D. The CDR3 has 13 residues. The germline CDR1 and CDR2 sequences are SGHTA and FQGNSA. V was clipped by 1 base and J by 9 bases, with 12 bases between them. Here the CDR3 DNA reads TGTGCCAGCAGCTTAGAGCTCTCCTCGGCCCAGTACTTC. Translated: CASSLELSSAQYF.

This CDR3 reads CASSPTGVLNGGDTEAFF. CDR3 nucleotide sequence: TGCGCCAGCAGTCCGACAGGGGTACTGAACGGAGGAGACACTGAAGCTTTCTTT. The chain employs TRBV4-1 and TRBJ1-1; 8 bases line up with TRBD1. This CDR3 is 18 amino acids long. Per germline, CDR1 MGHRA and CDR2 YSYEKL. J was trimmed by 3 bases and V by 6 bases; bases with no gene match: 18.

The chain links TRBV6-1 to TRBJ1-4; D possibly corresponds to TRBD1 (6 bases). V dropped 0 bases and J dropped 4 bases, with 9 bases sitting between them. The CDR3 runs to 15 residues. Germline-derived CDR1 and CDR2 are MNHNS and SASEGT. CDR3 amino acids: CASSEAGALNEKLFF. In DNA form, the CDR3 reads TGTGCCAGCAGTGAAGCGGGGGCGCTTAATGAAAAACTGTTTTTT.

This CDR3 reads CAWSAGLRDTEAFF. CDR3 in DNA: TGTGCCTGGAGTGCGGGGTTGAGAGACACTGAAGCTTTCTTT. The V and J genes are TRBV30 and TRBJ1-1; D ambiguous. The V end lost 1 base, the J end lost 3 bases, and 12 bases lay between the germline ends. The germline V gene encodes CDR1 GTSNPN and CDR2 SVGIG (reference sequence). The CDR3 covers 14 residues.

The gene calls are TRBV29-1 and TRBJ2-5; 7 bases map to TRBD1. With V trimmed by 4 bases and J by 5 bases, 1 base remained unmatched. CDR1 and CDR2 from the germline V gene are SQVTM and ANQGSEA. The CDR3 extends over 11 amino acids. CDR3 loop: CSVGQGETQYF. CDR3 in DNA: TGCAGCGTTGGACAGGGTGAGACCCAGTACTTC.

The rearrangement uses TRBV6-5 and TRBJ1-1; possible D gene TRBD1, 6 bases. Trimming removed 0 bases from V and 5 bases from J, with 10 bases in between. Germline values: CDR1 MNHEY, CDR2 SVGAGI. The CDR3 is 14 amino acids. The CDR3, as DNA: TGTGCCAGCAGTTACTCCCAGGGGCGTACTGAAGCTTTCTTT. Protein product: CASSYSQGRTEAFF.

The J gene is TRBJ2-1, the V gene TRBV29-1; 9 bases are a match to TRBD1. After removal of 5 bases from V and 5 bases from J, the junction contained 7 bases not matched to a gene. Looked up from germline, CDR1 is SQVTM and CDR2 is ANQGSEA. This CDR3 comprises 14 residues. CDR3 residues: CSVPPGQGNNEQFF. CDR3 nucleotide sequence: TGCAGCGTTCCCCCGGGACAGGGTAACAATGAGCAGTTCTTC.

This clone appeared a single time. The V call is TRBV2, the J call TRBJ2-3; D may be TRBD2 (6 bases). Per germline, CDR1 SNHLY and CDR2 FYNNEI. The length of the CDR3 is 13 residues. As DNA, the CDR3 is TGTGTGCGGGGCGGAGCTAGCACAGATACGCAGTATTTT. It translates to CVRGGASTDTQYF.

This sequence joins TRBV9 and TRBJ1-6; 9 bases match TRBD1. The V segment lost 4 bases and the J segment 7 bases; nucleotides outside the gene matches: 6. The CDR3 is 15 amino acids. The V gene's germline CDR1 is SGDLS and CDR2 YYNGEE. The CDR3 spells CASSSFGTGNSPLHF. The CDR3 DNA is TGTGCCAGCAGCTCCTTTGGGACAGGGAATTCACCCCTCCACTTT.

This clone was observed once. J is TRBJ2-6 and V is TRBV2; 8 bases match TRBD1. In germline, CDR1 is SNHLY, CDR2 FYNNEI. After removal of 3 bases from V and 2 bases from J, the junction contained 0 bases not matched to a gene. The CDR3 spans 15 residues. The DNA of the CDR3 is TGTGCCAGCAGTGAGGACAGGGCTGGGGCCAACGTCCTGACTTTC. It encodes CASSEDRAGANVLTF.